The present T cell receptor (beta chain) was sequenced within a study of blood T cell repertoires in COVID-19. The overall study: T cells, B-cell-depleted T cells, or PBMCs provided the cDNA or gDNA that served as material.

CDR3 length equals 17 residues. In germline, CDR1 is LNHDA, CDR2 SQIVND (reference sequence). Unmatched junction bases numbered 8, after V lost 5 bases and J lost 2 bases. Method: immunoSEQ multiplex PCR; TCRdb's copy keeps in-frame clones and lacks some. The repertoire holds some 200,000 clones, approximately 87% seen once, with about 10% in the top ten. Sequenced sample: peripheral blood. V and J are TRBV19 and TRBJ1-5; 11 nucleotides agree with TRBD1. The source is an older woman with COVID-19, enrolled during active disease. DNA of the CDR3: TGTGCCAGTAGTCCGTATGGACAGGGGGCAGGCAATCAGCCCCAGCATTTT. This gives the protein CASSPYGQGAGNQPQHF.